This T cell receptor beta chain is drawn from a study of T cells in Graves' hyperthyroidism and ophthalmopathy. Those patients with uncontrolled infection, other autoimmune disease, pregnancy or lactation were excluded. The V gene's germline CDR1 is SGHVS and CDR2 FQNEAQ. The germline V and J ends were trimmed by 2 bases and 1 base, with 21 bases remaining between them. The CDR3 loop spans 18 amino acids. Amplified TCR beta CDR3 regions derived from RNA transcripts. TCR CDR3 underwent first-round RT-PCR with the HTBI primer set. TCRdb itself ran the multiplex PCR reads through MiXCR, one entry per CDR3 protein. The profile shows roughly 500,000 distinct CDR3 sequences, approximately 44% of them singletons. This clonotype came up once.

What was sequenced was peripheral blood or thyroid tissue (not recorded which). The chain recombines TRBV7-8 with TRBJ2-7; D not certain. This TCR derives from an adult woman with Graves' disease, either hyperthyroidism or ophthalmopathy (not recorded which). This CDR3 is CASSLSLIGTVGSYEQYF. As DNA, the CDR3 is TGTGCCAGCAGCTTAAGCCTAATAGGCACAGTGGGTTCCTACGAGCAGTACTTC.